The rows below give T cell receptor beta chains drawn from one sample of a study of technical replicates of blood from four donors. Produced via immunoSEQ multiplex PCR; TCRdb's table is partial and in-frame only. The sample shows under 50,000 clones, almost 97% of them seen only once. The source material was T cells isolated from PBMCs. The receptors here all came from a human donor in good health. The CDR3 runs from the conserved cysteine through the conserved F or W. Fields, in order: CDR3 protein, CDR3 DNA, D gene, CDR3 length, J gene, V gene, clone size. A D gene is named only where the DNA matches it firmly. For some rows the clone size is stated as once, few or many, or as a class when expanded; others skip it.

cdr3_aa: CASSLYSDYEQYF
cdr3_nt: TGTGCCAGCAGCCTGTATAGCGACTACGAGCAGTACTTC
d_call: NA
cdr3_length: 13
j_call: TRBJ2-7
v_call: TRBV11-3
clone_size: NA

cdr3_aa: CASTPIAGGAGELFF
cdr3_nt: TGTGCCAGTACCCCAATAGCGGGAGGGGCCGGGGAGCTGTTTTTT
d_call: TRBD2
cdr3_length: 15
j_call: TRBJ2-2
v_call: TRBV19
clone_size: NA

cdr3_aa: CASSLAPGGYGYTF
cdr3_nt: TGCGCCAGCAGCTTGGCCCCAGGGGGATATGGCTACACCTTC
d_call: TRBD1
cdr3_length: 14
j_call: TRBJ1-2
v_call: TRBV5-1
clone_size: NA

cdr3_aa: CASSPSGGTNEKLFF
cdr3_nt: TGCGCCAGCAGCCCTTCAGGGGGCACTAATGAAAAACTGTTTTTT
d_call: TRBD1
cdr3_length: 15
j_call: TRBJ1-4
v_call: TRBV4-3
clone_size: NA

cdr3_aa: CASSGDSLHSNQPQHF
cdr3_nt: TGTGCCAGCAGTGGGGACAGCCTACATAGCAATCAGCCCCAGCATTTT
d_call: TRBD1
cdr3_length: 16
j_call: TRBJ1-5
v_call: TRBV2
clone_size: NA

cdr3_aa: CASSPGLAGENEQFF
cdr3_nt: TGTGCCAGCTCCCCTGGACTAGCGGGGGAAAATGAGCAGTTCTTC
d_call: TRBD2
cdr3_length: 15
j_call: TRBJ2-1
v_call: TRBV18
clone_size: NA

cdr3_aa: CASSLGQGVSDTQYF
cdr3_nt: TGTGCCAGCAGCCTGGGACAGGGGGTATCGGATACGCAGTATTTT
d_call: TRBD1
cdr3_length: 15
j_call: TRBJ2-3
v_call: TRBV11-3
clone_size: NA

cdr3_aa: CASSEWPSGEQFF
cdr3_nt: TGTGCCAGCAGTGAATGGCCTAGCGGTGAGCAGTTCTTC
d_call: TRBD2
cdr3_length: 13
j_call: TRBJ2-1
v_call: TRBV2
clone_size: NA

cdr3_aa: CSARLNEKLFF
cdr3_nt: TGCAGTGCCAGACTCAATGAAAAACTGTTTTTT
d_call: NA
cdr3_length: 11
j_call: TRBJ1-4
v_call: TRBV20-1
clone_size: NA

cdr3_aa: CASSLRGAEAFF
cdr3_nt: TGTGCCAGCAGTTTACGGGGGGCTGAAGCTTTCTTT
d_call: NA
cdr3_length: 12
j_call: TRBJ1-1
v_call: TRBV27
clone_size: once

cdr3_aa: CASSLAPIDEAFF
cdr3_nt: TGCGCCAGCAGCTTGGCCCCTATAGATGAAGCTTTCTTT
d_call: NA
cdr3_length: 13
j_call: TRBJ1-1
v_call: TRBV5-1
clone_size: NA

cdr3_aa: CASSPPYDTQYF
cdr3_nt: TGTGCCAGCTCACCACCCTATGATACGCAGTATTTT
d_call: NA
cdr3_length: 12
j_call: TRBJ2-3
v_call: TRBV18
clone_size: NA

cdr3_aa: CASIRDRGTEAFF
cdr3_nt: TGTGCCAGCATCCGGGACAGAGGCACTGAAGCTTTCTTT
d_call: TRBD1
cdr3_length: 13
j_call: TRBJ1-1
v_call: TRBV6-5
clone_size: once

cdr3_aa: CASSPHPKGQLRFEQYF
cdr3_nt: TGTGCTAGCAGCCCCCACCCGAAAGGCCAACTCAGGTTCGAGCAGTACTTC
d_call: NA
cdr3_length: 17
j_call: TRBJ2-7
v_call: TRBV7-7
clone_size: NA

cdr3_aa: CAWSVLAYEQYF
cdr3_nt: TGTGCCTGGAGTGTTTTAGCGTACGAGCAGTACTTC
d_call: NA
cdr3_length: 12
j_call: TRBJ2-7
v_call: TRBV30
clone_size: NA

cdr3_aa: CASSTRRAGDTQYF
cdr3_nt: TGTGCCAGCAGCACCCGACGGGCGGGAGATACGCAGTATTTT
d_call: NA
cdr3_length: 14
j_call: TRBJ2-3
v_call: TRBV7-2
clone_size: NA

cdr3_aa: CASEGQGNQPQHF
cdr3_nt: TGTGCCAGCGAGGGACAGGGAAATCAGCCCCAGCATTTT
d_call: TRBD1
cdr3_length: 13
j_call: TRBJ1-5
v_call: TRBV2
clone_size: NA

cdr3_aa: CATSRDLAGGYNEQFF
cdr3_nt: TGTGCCACCAGCAGAGATCTAGCGGGAGGGTACAATGAGCAGTTCTTC
d_call: TRBD2
cdr3_length: 16
j_call: TRBJ2-1
v_call: TRBV15
clone_size: NA

cdr3_aa: CASSESQEYYNEQFF
cdr3_nt: TGTGCCAGCAGTGAATCACAGGAATACTACAATGAGCAGTTCTTC
d_call: NA
cdr3_length: 15
j_call: TRBJ2-1
v_call: TRBV25-1
clone_size: NA

cdr3_aa: CASSQLWTESTNEKLFF
cdr3_nt: TGTGCCAGCAGCCAACTCTGGACTGAGTCAACTAATGAAAAACTGTTTTTT
d_call: NA
cdr3_length: 17
j_call: TRBJ1-4
v_call: TRBV4-2
clone_size: NA

cdr3_aa: CASSLARGLENTEAFF
cdr3_nt: TGTGCCAGCAGCTTAGCTAGAGGGTTGGAGAACACTGAAGCTTTCTTT
d_call: NA
cdr3_length: 16
j_call: TRBJ1-1
v_call: TRBV7-6
clone_size: NA

cdr3_aa: CATSRGGLAGGPYEQYF
cdr3_nt: TGTGCCACCAGCAGAGGGGGTCTAGCGGGAGGACCCTACGAGCAGTACTTC
d_call: TRBD2
cdr3_length: 17
j_call: TRBJ2-7
v_call: TRBV15
clone_size: NA

cdr3_aa: CASSRGPYEQYF
cdr3_nt: TGTGCCAGCAGTAGGGGCCCCTACGAGCAGTACTTC
d_call: NA
cdr3_length: 12
j_call: TRBJ2-7
v_call: TRBV7-2
clone_size: NA

cdr3_aa: CASSDLTGTSEYNEQFF
cdr3_nt: TGTGCCAGCAGTGACCTGACCGGGACTAGCGAGTACAATGAGCAGTTCTTC
d_call: TRBD2
cdr3_length: 17
j_call: TRBJ2-1
v_call: TRBV25-1
clone_size: NA

cdr3_aa: CASSGRAGDGYTF
cdr3_nt: TGTGCCAGCAGCGGCCGGGCAGGGGATGGCTACACCTTC
d_call: NA
cdr3_length: 13
j_call: TRBJ1-2
v_call: TRBV2
clone_size: NA

cdr3_aa: CASSIDPGGGPWNEQFF
cdr3_nt: TGTGCCAGTAGTATAGATCCCGGGGGAGGGCCCTGGAATGAGCAGTTCTTC
d_call: TRBD2
cdr3_length: 17
j_call: TRBJ2-1
v_call: TRBV19
clone_size: NA

cdr3_aa: CAWSVSPSSYEQYF
cdr3_nt: TGTGCCTGGAGTGTTTCTCCGTCCTCCTACGAGCAGTACTTC
d_call: NA
cdr3_length: 14
j_call: TRBJ2-7
v_call: TRBV30
clone_size: NA

cdr3_aa: CASSPPSGGRVYEQYF
cdr3_nt: TGTGCCAGCTCACCACCCTCGGGCGGGAGGGTATACGAGCAGTACTTC
d_call: TRBD2
cdr3_length: 16
j_call: TRBJ2-7
v_call: TRBV18
clone_size: NA

cdr3_aa: CAWSATGLGFYEQYF
cdr3_nt: TGTGCCTGGAGTGCAACAGGGTTAGGGTTTTACGAGCAGTACTTC
d_call: NA
cdr3_length: 15
j_call: TRBJ2-7
v_call: TRBV30
clone_size: NA

cdr3_aa: CASSKIAGSYNEQFF
cdr3_nt: TGTGCCAGCAGCAAAATAGCGGGTTCCTACAATGAGCAGTTCTTC
d_call: TRBD2
cdr3_length: 15
j_call: TRBJ2-1
v_call: TRBV11-2
clone_size: NA

cdr3_aa: CASSPQGITEAFF
cdr3_nt: TGTGCCAGCAGCCCACAGGGGATCACTGAAGCTTTCTTT
d_call: TRBD1
cdr3_length: 13
j_call: TRBJ1-1
v_call: TRBV6-5
clone_size: NA

cdr3_aa: CASSFRGQGGSYEQFF
cdr3_nt: TGTGCCAGCAGCTTTAGAGGACAGGGAGGATCCTATGAGCAGTTCTTC
d_call: TRBD1
cdr3_length: 16
j_call: TRBJ2-1
v_call: TRBV7-9
clone_size: NA

cdr3_aa: CAWSLGRFYEQYF
cdr3_nt: TGTGCCTGGAGTCTTGGCAGATTTTACGAGCAGTACTTC
d_call: NA
cdr3_length: 13
j_call: TRBJ2-7
v_call: TRBV30
clone_size: once

cdr3_aa: CASSLGGAGANVLTF
cdr3_nt: TGTGCCAGCAGTTTAGGGGGCGCTGGGGCCAACGTCCTGACTTTC
d_call: NA
cdr3_length: 15
j_call: TRBJ2-6
v_call: TRBV28
clone_size: NA

cdr3_aa: CASSFGQGANEKLFF
cdr3_nt: TGTGCCAGCAGTTTTGGACAGGGAGCTAATGAAAAACTGTTTTTT
d_call: TRBD1
cdr3_length: 15
j_call: TRBJ1-4
v_call: TRBV6-6
clone_size: NA

cdr3_aa: CASSPLGLINEQYF
cdr3_nt: TGTGCCAGTAGTCCTCTAGGACTCATTAACGAGCAGTACTTC
d_call: NA
cdr3_length: 14
j_call: TRBJ2-7
v_call: TRBV19
clone_size: NA

cdr3_aa: CAISEEGGQNYGYTF
cdr3_nt: TGTGCCATCAGTGAGGAAGGAGGACAGAACTATGGCTACACCTTC
d_call: NA
cdr3_length: 15
j_call: TRBJ1-2
v_call: TRBV10-3
clone_size: NA